Below are 6 T cell receptor beta chains sequenced from a single sample in a study of blood T cell repertoires in COVID-19. The repertoire was sequenced with immunoSEQ multiplex PCR; TCRdb's copy has only in-frame clones and lacks some. Among 70,000 to 80,000 clones listed, under 95% were seen once. The sequencing sample was made of peripheral blood. These receptors all stem from a human donor in a cohort sampled during active COVID-19.

The J gene is TRBJ2-7, the V gene TRBV3-1 (or the pseudogene TRBV3-2); TRBD2 is a possible D gene (7 bases). The V gene lost 1 base and the J gene lost 3 bases, with 19 bases spanning the gap. Germline loops: CDR1 LGHDT, CDR2 YNNKEL (reference sequence). This CDR3 comprises 17 residues. Here the CDR3 DNA reads TGTGCCAGCAGCCAAGGGGAGGGGGGCAGACCGTTCTACGAGCAGTACTTC. Its translation is CASSQGEGGRPFYEQYF.

The chain has TRBV27 and TRBJ1-2; 9 positions match TRBD1. V was clipped by 6 bases and J by 6 bases; unmatched bases: 5. CDR1 MNHEY and CDR2 SMNVEV come from the germline V gene (reference sequence). The CDR3 is made up of 13 amino acids. The DNA for the CDR3 is TGTGCCAGCAGGACCGGGACAGGGAATGGCTACACCTTC. Encoded protein: CASRTGTGNGYTF.

The genes are TRBV2 and TRBJ2-3, with TRBD2 matching over 8 bases. Germline V gene data show CDR1 as SNHLY and CDR2 as FYNNEI. V was pared by 7 bases and J by 4 bases, with 4 bases of the junction left unmatched. The CDR3 contains 13 residues. Here the CDR3 reads CASKAGEADTQYF. CDR3 nucleotide sequence: TGTGCCAGCAAAGCGGGGGAGGCAGATACGCAGTATTTT. Complete variable domain (other parts from reference TRBV2 and TRBJ2-3): EPEVTQTPSHQVTQMGQEVILRCVPISNHLYFYWYRQILGQKVEFLVSFYNNEISEKSEIFDDQFSVERPDGSNFTLKIRSTKLEDSAMYFCASKAGEADTQYFGPGTRLTVL.

The chain carries TRBV4-3 and TRBJ2-2; D possibly corresponds to TRBD1 (5 bases). V shed 3 bases and J shed 5 bases, with 10 bases lying between them. From germline, CDR1 is LGHNA and CDR2 YSLEER. CDR3 length equals 14 residues. CDR3 residues: CASSQSGKTGELFF. As DNA, the CDR3 is TGCGCCAGCAGCCAGTCAGGGAAGACCGGGGAGCTGTTTTTT.

This chain uses TRBV6-5 with TRBJ2-7; the match to TRBD1 covers 8 bases. The CDR3 length is 15 residues. Germline V gene data show CDR1 as MNHEY and CDR2 as SVGAGI. The V and J ends lost 4 bases and 2 bases, in that order; junction bases with no gene match: 7. The CDR3 is CASSFTGTGPYEQYF. The CDR3 DNA reads as TGTGCCAGCAGTTTTACCGGGACAGGTCCCTACGAGCAGTACTTC.

The chain carries TRBV6-2 or TRBV6-3 and TRBJ2-7; perhaps TRBD1 as D (6 bases). Germline CDR1 MNHEY, CDR2 SVGEGT. V was clipped by 4 bases and J by 4 bases, with 23 bases between them. The length of the CDR3 is 17 residues. For the CDR3, the DNA is TGTGCCAGCAGTTTCCAGACCGGGACATCCGTCCTTTACGAGCAGTACTTC. Its protein is CASSFQTGTSVLYEQYF.